Below, one T cell receptor beta chain is given with its context. The antigen remains unidentified. The primer mix had 60 Vbeta and 13 Jbeta primers. The data were produced by immunoSEQ multiplex PCR, yet TCRdb's version contains in-frame clones alone and is incomplete. The data contain roughly 290,000 clones, 80% to 90% of them singletons. The record originates from a study of cytomegalovirus exposure and HLA in healthy donors. Study-level findings and limits: Sequence variants that were highly shared formed a cluster that was likely a sequencing artifact. Later, TCR association rates were found to vary by HLA locus, highest for DRB1 and lowest for HLA-C. Earlier analysis yielded a pattern in which most TCR beta V segments were productive about 87% or about 30% of the time.

Germline-derived CDR1 and CDR2 are SGHDT and YYEEEE. Deletions cut 2 bases from V and 1 base from J, with 4 bases between. The CDR3 has 14 residues. Sequenced input: PBMCs. This TCR derives from a young woman in good health and CMV-seronegative. V gene TRBV5-6 combines with J gene TRBJ2-6; no definite D call. The CDR3 sequence is CASSFPSGANVLTF. CDR3 sequence (DNA): TGTGCCAGCAGCTTTCCTTCTGGGGCCAACGTCCTGACTTTC.